The source of this T cell receptor (beta chain) is a study of chemoradiotherapy in HPV16-positive cancers. As for the study in general: Candidate HPV-specific T-cell clones and common TCR motifs came from functional assays in two HPV16-positive patients. Study-level findings and limits: Only a couple of HPV16-positive patients supplied the functional HPV-specificity definition. Candidate HPV-specific clones and E7-related TCR motifs grew in tumor during treatment. In HPV16-positive patients, HPV-responsive T-cell expansion tracked better recurrence-free survival.

Germline loops: CDR1 SGDLS, CDR2 YYNGEE. The CDR3 sequence is 15 residues long. V dropped 4 bases and J dropped 0 bases, with 12 bases sitting between them. On this clone: Its antigen is currently unknown.

TCRdb keeps only in-frame clones here, not all; method: immunoSEQ multiplex PCR. The data hold around 980 clones, with around 84% observed a single time. This clonotype was obtained from a human donor with HPV-associated anogenital cancer. The sequencing used tumor tissue, collected from a patient who underwent chemoradiotherapy. The chain is built from TRBV9 and TRBJ2-3; possibly TRBD2 for D (6 bases). Here the CDR3 DNA reads TGTGCCAGCAGCCCCGGGACTGCTAGCACAGATACGCAGTATTTT. Encoded protein: CASSPGTASTDTQYF. The whole variable domain, filled in from reference TRBV9 and TRBJ2-3, reads DSGVTQTPKHLITATGQRVTLRCSPRSGDLSVYWYQQSLDQGLQFLIQYYNGEERAKGNILERFSAQQFPDLHSELNLSSLELGDSALYFCASSPGTASTDTQYFGPGTRLTVL.